The 18 T cell receptor beta chains below come from one sample, sequenced in a study of vaccination effects on CD4 cells after COVID-19. After expansion with viral peptide pools in the ViraFEST assay, antigen-specific CD4+ T cells were sequenced. Subsequent to roughly 9 days of culture, CD4+ T cells were isolated. Participants got two doses of BNT162b2 or mRNA-1273 vaccine. These receptors lack a known antigen. TCRdb's copy holds only in-frame clones and misses some; the assay was immunoSEQ multiplex PCR. The table records about 59,000 clones, under 80% of them present only once. The material was CD4+ T cells from PBMCs cultured with HCoV-OC43 spike peptides, obtained after COVID-19 vaccination. Subset specified: HCoV-OC43 spike overlapping peptide pool stimulation. The receptors originated from a human donor who received a COVID-19 vaccine.

The chain couples TRBV9 to TRBJ2-1; no clear D. V dropped 2 bases and J dropped 4 bases, with 7 bases sitting between them. This CDR3 contains 13 residues. CDR1 and CDR2 (germline): SGDLS, YYNGEE. The CDR3 loop reads CASSVAQYNEQFF. CDR3 in DNA: TGTGCCAGCAGCGTTGCCCAGTACAATGAGCAGTTCTTC.

The chain uses TRBV6-5 and TRBJ2-5, with D possibly TRBD1 on 5 matching bases. CDR1 and CDR2 (germline): MNHEY, SVGAGI. The CDR3 contains 13 residues. The V and J ends lost 6 bases and 0 bases respectively, with 8 bases between them. The CDR3 region is CASSSTDQETQYF. In DNA form, the CDR3 reads TGTGCCAGCAGCTCGACAGACCAAGAGACCCAGTACTTC.

This clone has just one count. The chain has TRBV11-3 and TRBJ2-5; D perhaps matches TRBD1 (6 bases). CDR1 and CDR2 from the germline V gene are SGHNT and YENEEA. Trimming took 5 bases from V and 0 from J, leaving 16 bases between them. The CDR3 runs to 16 residues. CDR3 sequence reads: CASSHRDIRDQETQYF. As DNA, the CDR3 is TGTGCCAGCAGCCACCGGGACATAAGGGACCAAGAGACCCAGTACTTC.

This clone was counted once. V usage is TRBV30 and J usage is TRBJ2-5; 11 positions match TRBD1. Germline V gene data show CDR1 as GTSNPN and CDR2 as SVGIG (reference sequence). This CDR3 has 15 amino acids. With 0 bases clipped from V and 4 bases from J, the junction kept 4 bases outside the gene matches. CDR3 in amino acids: CAWSVGQGAGETQYF. The CDR3 region has the DNA TGTGCCTGGAGTGTTGGACAGGGGGCTGGAGAGACCCAGTACTTC.

The rearrangement links TRBV6-5 to TRBJ1-2; D not certain. With 7 bases removed from V and 7 bases from J, the gap between germline ends came to 22 bases. The CDR3 spans 15 residues. Germline-derived CDR1 and CDR2 are MNHEY and SVGAGI. The CDR3 protein is CASIETGRSRGGYTF. Here the CDR3 DNA reads TGTGCCAGCATCGAAACGGGCAGATCTCGGGGTGGCTACACCTTC.

CDR3 sequence reads: CASRTGLYNEQFF. The CDR3 nucleotides are TGTGCCAGTAGGACCGGGCTTTACAATGAGCAGTTCTTC. V usage is TRBV19 and J usage is TRBJ2-1, with unresolved D. With 6 bases removed from V and 4 bases from J, the gap between germline ends came to 10 bases. The length of the CDR3 is 13 residues. Germline V CDR1 and CDR2: LNHDA, SQIVND (reference sequence).

CDR3 region: CAGQQGADTEAFF. The CDR3 DNA is TGTGCCGGACAACAGGGGGCGGACACTGAAGCTTTCTTT. The chain recombines TRBV2 with TRBJ1-1; 9 nucleotides align to TRBD1. Germline V CDR1 and CDR2: SNHLY, FYNNEI. V shed 11 bases and J 3 bases; nucleotides not matched to a gene: 7. CDR3 length: 13 amino acids.

The chain uses TRBV5-4 and TRBJ2-3; 8 bases map to TRBD1. V lost 0 bases, J lost 2 bases, and 2 bases stayed unmatched. CDR3 length equals 15 residues. Per germline, CDR1 SGHNT and CDR2 YYREEE (reference sequence). This CDR3 is CASSLGQGNTDTQYF. For the CDR3, the DNA is TGTGCCAGCAGCTTGGGACAGGGGAACACAGATACGCAGTATTTT.

This clone has more than one count but fewer than ten. The CDR3 DNA is TGTGCCTGGAGTGTCACCCTCCGGACTAACAATGAGCAGTTCTTC. Amino acid sequence: CAWSVTLRTNNEQFF. The gene calls are TRBV30 and TRBJ2-1, with D perhaps TRBD2 (6 bases). V lost 0 bases and J lost 5, with 14 bases in between. The CDR3 totals 15 residues. Germline V CDR1 and CDR2: GTSNPN, SVGIG (reference sequence).

This chain uses TRBV5-1 with TRBJ2-4, with a weak D call TRBD2 (5 bases). V was trimmed by 5 bases and J by 0 bases, leaving 15 bases between them. The CDR3 totals 16 residues. The germline V gene has CDR1 SGHRS and CDR2 YFSETQ. The CDR3: CASSARRGLAKNIQYF. CDR3 DNA sequence: TGCGCCAGCAGTGCCCGTCGGGGTCTAGCCAAAAACATTCAGTACTTC.

The CDR3 DNA sequence: TGCGCCAGCAGCTTGGCCGGTGGGGGGAGGAATTCACCCCTCCACTTT. It codes for CASSLAGGGRNSPLHF. J is TRBJ1-6 and V is TRBV5-1; D is perhaps TRBD1 (5 bases). The germline gives CDR1 SGHRS, CDR2 YFSETQ. V lost 0 bases and J 7 bases, leaving 14 bases between the germline ends. The CDR3 runs 16 residues.

CDR3 nucleotides: TGTGCCAGCTCAGCGGGACCTTTCTACGAGCAGTACGTC. Protein sequence: CASSAGPFYEQYV. The chain is built from TRBV18 and TRBJ2-7; a possible D gene is TRBD2 (6 bases). V dropped 5 bases and J dropped 3 bases, with 11 bases sitting between them. Germline V gene sequence: CDR1 KGHSH, CDR2 LQKENI. The CDR3 covers 13 residues.

V is TRBV7-3 and J is TRBJ1-5; D is unresolved. This CDR3 has 13 residues. Trimming took 5 bases from V and 9 from J, leaving 14 bases between them. The V gene's germline CDR1 is SGHTA and CDR2 FQGTGA. The CDR3 is CASSPLRLRPQHF. CDR3 in DNA: TGTGCCAGCAGCCCTCTCCGTTTGCGGCCCCAGCATTTT.

The chain uses TRBV10-3 and TRBJ1-3; 9 nucleotides agree with TRBD1. CDR1 and CDR2 (germline): ENHRY, SYGVKD. The junction had 7 bases not matched to a gene; V was cut back by 2 bases and J by 5 bases. This CDR3 region has 16 residues. The CDR3 DNA follows: TGTGCCATCAGTGAGCCCGGACAGGGGCAACGAAACACCATATATTTT. Residues: CAISEPGQGQRNTIYF.

The chain carries TRBV24-1 and TRBJ2-3, with 11 nucleotides matching TRBD1. CDR3 size: 14 residues. Germline assignment: CDR1 KGHDR and CDR2 SFDVKD. V dropped 9 bases and J dropped 6; count of bases not matched to a gene: 7. CDR3 nucleotide sequence: TGTGCCACCGGACAGGGGGCGGTTTTCGATACGCAGTATTTT. Its translation: CATGQGAVFDTQYF.

This rearrangement joins TRBV19 to TRBJ1-3; 7 positions agree with TRBD1. J was trimmed by 3 bases and V by 4 bases; bases with no gene match: 9. The CDR3 is 16 residues long. CDR1 LNHDA and CDR2 SQIVND come from the germline V gene (reference sequence). CDR3 DNA: TGTGCCAGTAGTACCCGACAGGGAGGATTTGGAAACACCATATATTTT. Its translation is CASSTRQGGFGNTIYF. Using reference TRBV19 and TRBJ1-3 for the parts outside the CDR3, the full variable domain is DGGITQSPKYLFRKEGQNVTLSCEQNLNHDAMYWYRQDPGQGLRLIYYSQIVNDFQKGDIAEGYSVSREKKESFPLTVTSAQKNPTAFYLCASSTRQGGFGNTIYFGEGSWLTVV.

In this sample, this clone turned up a few times. The chain carries TRBV3-1 (or the pseudogene TRBV3-2) and TRBJ1-6; no reliable D call. The CDR3 length is 15 residues. CDR1 is LGHDT and CDR2 is YNNKEL in the germline V gene (reference sequence). With 8 bases removed from V and 6 bases from J, the gap between germline ends came to 17 bases. The CDR3 region is CASSPGRNSNSPLHF. The DNA for the CDR3 is TGTGCCAGCTCACCGGGGAGGAACTCTAATTCACCCCTCCACTTT.

This clone was seen once. The chain links TRBV18 to TRBJ1-1; the match to TRBD1 covers 9 bases. V lost 3 bases and J lost 5; bases outside the gene matches: 10. CDR1 KGHSH and CDR2 LQKENI come from the germline V gene. This CDR3 region has 16 residues. CDR3 protein: CASSPGTGKIGTEAFF. CDR3 DNA sequence: TGTGCCAGCTCACCGGGGACAGGGAAGATCGGGACTGAAGCTTTCTTT.